The sequence of this T cell receptor (beta chain) was determined in a study of technical replicates of blood from several donors. Method: immunoSEQ multiplex PCR; TCRdb's copy keeps in-frame clones and lacks some. The table records 82,000 or so clones, roughly 95% of them present only once. Trimming took 3 bases from V and 7 from J, leaving 9 bases between them. This CDR3 is built from 13 residues. Per germline, CDR1 MNHEY and CDR2 SMNVEV (reference sequence). The clonotype originates from a human donor in good health. The chain is built from TRBV27 and TRBJ2-2; the D is unclear. The sequencing input was T cells isolated from PBMCs. CDR3 protein: CASSFSTDGELFF. Written as DNA, the CDR3 is TGTGCCAGCAGTTTTAGCACGGACGGGGAGCTGTTTTTT.